This T cell receptor (beta chain) derives from a study of cytomegalovirus exposure and HLA in healthy donors. Findings and caveats of the study: For most TCR beta V segments, an earlier analysis put the productive rate at about 90% or about 30% of the time.

Of note for this clone: Its antigen remains unknown.

Use of 60 Vbeta and 13 Jbeta primers characterized the PCR. As handled by the study authors: Roughly 10 million shared chains were among tens of millions of unique TCR beta chains counted in a later analysis. Produced via immunoSEQ multiplex PCR; TCRdb's table is partial and in-frame only. The DNA gave D and trimming, while V, J and clone size come from that table. The sample holds just over 200,000 clones, around 80% seen once. Germline V gene lookup returns CDR1 SGHNT and CDR2 YENEEA. V dropped 1 base and J dropped 2; count of bases not matched to a gene: 8. There are 17 residues in the CDR3. V and J are TRBV11-3 and TRBJ2-1, with TRBD2 matching over 7 bases. Sequencing was carried out using PBMCs. The clonotype comes from a man aged 50 or older in good health and CMV-seronegative. The CDR3 nucleotides are TGTGCCAGCAGCTTAGGGGACCAGCGGGGAACCTACAATGAGCAGTTCTTC. It encodes CASSLGDQRGTYNEQFF.